The TCR beta chain described here comes from a study of blood T cell repertoires in COVID-19. On the study more broadly: The United States, Italy and Spain were the sources of the acute and convalescent COVID-19 samples. T cells, B-cell-depleted T cells, or PBMCs supplied cDNA or gDNA.

CDR1 and CDR2 from the germline V gene are MDHEN and SYDVKM. CDR3 size: 16 residues. V lost 6 bases, J lost 4 bases, and 12 bases stayed unmatched. Original analysis: Reference gene primers were amplified, and this amplification served to estimate nucleated cell counts. Produced via immunoSEQ multiplex PCR; TCRdb's table is partial and in-frame only. V and J calls and clone size follow that table, whereas D and trimming were derived from the DNA. The sample lists roughly 350,000 clones, 85% occurring once. Sequencing was performed on peripheral blood. This sequence was found in a young woman with acute or convalescent COVID-19. The rearrangement uses TRBV28 and TRBJ1-5, with TRBD1 matching 7 bases. In DNA form, the CDR3 reads TGTGCCAGCAGCTTAGCCGACAGGGCGAGAAATCAGCCCCAGCATTTT. Translating it yields CASSLADRARNQPQHF.